The 20 T cell receptor beta chains given below trace back to one sample, sequenced in a study of cytomegalovirus exposure and HLA in healthy donors (dated by TCRdb to 2017 to 2019). Libraries were built with the immunoSEQ multiplex PCR assay. For the multiplex PCR, a mixture combining 60 forward primers for TCR Vbeta segments and 13 reverse primers for TCR Jbeta segments was used. As stored in TCRdb, this immuneACCESS dataset retains in-frame rearrangements with V and J assigned. A fraction of the clones does not appear; measured against another copy, unresolved V genes explain less than half of the discrepancy, and the remainder lacks a known reason. The sample table shows roughly 100,000 clones, and about 83% are seen once. Of the sample, about 6.3% falls within the top ten clones. What was sequenced was PBMCs. All receptors come from a man in his late teens or twenties in good health and CMV-seronegative.

The J gene is TRBJ2-1, the V gene TRBV27, with TRBD2 matching over 8 bases. The length of the CDR3 is 17 residues. Trimming cost V 5 bases and J 5 bases; bases outside gene matches: 14. From germline, CDR1 is MNHEY and CDR2 SMNVEV (reference sequence). The CDR3 is CASSPLHAGGNHNEQFF. As DNA, the CDR3 is TGTGCCAGCAGTCCCCTACATGCGGGAGGTAACCACAATGAGCAGTTCTTC.

This clone appeared once. The V and J genes are TRBV7-8 and TRBJ2-1; 7 bases are shared with TRBD1. V lost 6 bases and J lost 0; bases outside the gene matches: 11. The CDR3 is made up of 17 amino acids. From germline, CDR1 is SGHVS and CDR2 FQNEAQ. CDR3 region: CASSSERGRNSYNEQFF. CDR3 DNA: TGTGCCAGCAGTTCTGAAAGGGGGCGAAACTCCTACAATGAGCAGTTCTTC.

The rearrangement links TRBV5-8 to TRBJ2-3; the D gene is possibly TRBD1 (5 bases). From germline, CDR1 is SGHTS and CDR2 YDEGEE. With 0 bases removed from V and 4 bases from J, the gap between germline ends came to 9 bases. The length of the CDR3 is 14 residues. The CDR3 here is CASSLVRVPDTQYF. The CDR3 nucleotides are TGTGCCAGCAGCTTGGTCAGGGTACCAGATACGCAGTATTTT.

Written as DNA, the CDR3 is TGTGCCAGCACCTATGACATTACCAATCAGCCCCAGCATTTT. Its translation is CASTYDITNQPQHF. The chain is built from TRBV6-1 and TRBJ1-5; D remains ambiguous. V dropped 7 bases and J dropped 3 bases, with 13 bases sitting between them. Germline lookup yields CDR1 MNHNS and CDR2 SASEGT. There are 14 residues in the CDR3.

The chain couples TRBV29-1 to TRBJ1-1; D is unresolved. This CDR3 is 14 amino acids long. Per the germline V gene, CDR1 is SQVTM and CDR2 is ANQGSEA. The V end was cut by 0 bases, the J end by 4 bases, with 12 bases between. The CDR3 loop is CSVEDPLVITEAFF. CDR3 bases: TGCAGCGTTGAAGATCCCCTCGTTATCACTGAAGCTTTCTTT.

With respect to this clone: Mismatch with germline at one junction end may stem from a read error. The chain couples TRBV7-7 to TRBJ2-7; the D gene is possibly TRBD2 (7 bases). This CDR3 region has 12 residues. Per germline, CDR1 SSHAT and CDR2 FNYEAQ (reference sequence). CDR3 bases: TGTGCTAGCAGCCCGGGGGGCGCCGAGCAGTACTTC. Translated: CASSPGGAEQYF.

The V gene is TRBV30, the J gene TRBJ1-2, with D possibly TRBD1 on 5 matching bases. Per the germline V gene, CDR1 is GTSNPN and CDR2 is SVGIG (reference sequence). V was trimmed by 4 bases and J by 2 bases, leaving 14 bases between them. The CDR3 covers 14 residues. CDR3 DNA: TGTGCCTGGAACCGGGACTTAGGCAACTATGGCTACACCTTC. Its translation: CAWNRDLGNYGYTF.

This clone was picked up one time. The chain links TRBV6-5 to TRBJ2-1; 10 bases match TRBD2. The junction had 6 bases not matched to a gene; V was cut back by 10 bases and J by 3 bases. The length of the CDR3 is 14 residues. Germline CDR1 MNHEY, CDR2 SVGAGI. The DNA for the CDR3 is TGTGCCACCGGATGGACTAGCGGCTACAATGAGCAGTTCTTC. This gives the protein CATGWTSGYNEQFF.

This chain connects TRBV18 to TRBJ2-5; 11 nucleotides match TRBD2. The CDR3 is 16 residues long. V trimming: 2 bases; J trimming: 2 bases; junction bases outside the gene matches: 4. Germline CDR1 reads KGHSH; CDR2 reads LQKENI. The CDR3 loop reads CASSPRLAGPQETQYF. CDR3 nucleotide sequence: TGTGCCAGCTCACCAAGACTAGCGGGACCTCAAGAGACCCAGTACTTC. Full variable domain (outside the CDR3, taken from reference TRBV18 and TRBJ2-5): NAGVMQNPRHLVRRRGQEARLRCSPMKGHSHVYWYRQLPEEGLKFMVYLQKENIIDESGMPKERFSAEFPKEGPSILRIQQVVRGDSAAYFCASSPRLAGPQETQYFGPGTRLLVL.

In its sample, this clone was seen once. The rearrangement links TRBV28 to TRBJ1-1, with 8 bases aligning to TRBD1. The V gene's germline CDR1 is MDHEN and CDR2 SYDVKM. J was trimmed by 4 bases and V by 2 bases; bases with no gene match: 6. The CDR3 covers 15 residues. The DNA for the CDR3 is TGTGCCAGCAGTTTACAGGGGGCTGGTATCACTGAAGCTTTCTTT. Its protein product is CASSLQGAGITEAFF. Variable domain in full (rest from reference TRBV28 and TRBJ1-1): DVKVTQSSRYLVKRTGEKVFLECVQDMDHENMFWYRQDPGLGLRLIYFSYDVKMKEKGDIPEGYSVSREKKERFSLILESASTNQTSMYLCASSLQGAGITEAFFGQGTRLTVV.

The chain joins TRBV13 to TRBJ2-2, with 9 bases matching TRBD1. Germline V lookup: CDR1 PRHDT, CDR2 FYEKMQ (reference sequence). The CDR3 has 16 residues. V was clipped by 0 bases and J by 4 bases; unmatched bases: 3. CDR3 in DNA: TGTGCCAGCAGCTTAGGCATGACAGGGGGCACCGGGGAGCTGTTTTTT. Protein: CASSLGMTGGTGELFF.

This clone was picked up one time. This chain joins TRBV30 and TRBJ1-2; TRBD1 is a possible D gene (6 bases). Germline values: CDR1 GTSNPN, CDR2 SVGIG (reference sequence). V was clipped by 5 bases and J by 2 bases, with 9 bases between them. This CDR3 has 12 amino acids. Here the CDR3 DNA reads TGTGCCTGGGCGGACAGAAACTATGGCTACACCTTC. As protein: CAWADRNYGYTF.

The chain is built from TRBV14 and TRBJ1-2; weak D call: TRBD1 (5 bases). Germline assignment: CDR1 SGHDN and CDR2 FVKESK. Trimming stripped 2 bases from V and 2 bases from J, with 18 bases between. This CDR3 spans 17 amino acids. This CDR3 is CASSQQYGFRTNYGYTF. The CDR3 DNA reads TGTGCCAGCAGCCAACAATATGGATTCAGGACAAACTATGGCTACACCTTC.

The rearrangement links TRBV7-2 to TRBJ2-5, with D perhaps TRBD1 (6 bases). V lost 4 bases, J lost 5 bases, and 11 bases lay in between. CDR3 size: 13 residues. The germline V gene has CDR1 SGHTA and CDR2 FQGNSA. DNA for the CDR3: TGTGCCAGCAGCTATGGGGGCCCGGAGACCCAGTACTTC. This sequence encodes CASSYGGPETQYF.

V gene TRBV28 combines with J gene TRBJ1-3; D is ambiguous. Trimming left V 4 bases short and J 1 base short, with 8 bases between. This CDR3 is built from 14 residues. Germline V gives CDR1 MDHEN, CDR2 SYDVKM. The CDR3 region has the DNA TGTGCCAGCAGTTCCTCACAATCTGGAAACACCATATATTTT. Its translation is CASSSSQSGNTIYF.

V is TRBV4-1 and J is TRBJ2-3; TRBD1 aligns across 8 bases. The CDR3 is made up of 14 amino acids. V lost 3 bases, J lost 1 base, and 0 bases stayed unmatched. Germline V gives CDR1 MGHRA, CDR2 YSYEKL. CDR3 bases: TGCGCCAGCAGCCAGGACAGGGGCACAGATACGCAGTATTTT. Translating gives CASSQDRGTDTQYF.

The chain combines TRBV2 with TRBJ2-1, with no clear D. Trimming left V 4 bases short and J 6 bases short, with 10 bases between. The germline V gene encodes CDR1 SNHLY and CDR2 FYNNEI. The CDR3 sequence is 13 residues long. The CDR3 reads CASSGQVVNEQFF. CDR3 DNA sequence: TGTGCCAGCAGTGGGCAGGTGGTCAATGAGCAGTTCTTC.

The chain joins TRBV10-3 to TRBJ2-7; 8 positions agree with TRBD2. Germline CDR1 ENHRY, CDR2 SYGVKD. V was clipped by 11 bases and J by 7 bases; unmatched bases: 16. The CDR3 extends over 14 amino acids. CDR3 sequence (DNA): TGTGCCCACCGATCGGGTAGCGGGATGGGGGAGCAGTACTTC. Its translation is CAHRSGSGMGEQYF.

The chain couples TRBV9 to TRBJ2-1; TRBD2 matches 15 bases. V was pared by 5 bases and J by 8 bases, with 5 bases of the junction left unmatched. Germline V gene lookup returns CDR1 SGDLS and CDR2 YYNGEE. The CDR3 sequence is 15 residues long. The CDR3 protein is CASSAGTSGRYEQFF. The CDR3 DNA is TGTGCCAGCAGTGCCGGGACTAGCGGGAGGTATGAGCAGTTCTTC.

The rearrangement links TRBV4-3 to TRBJ1-2; the match to TRBD1 covers 9 bases. The length of the CDR3 is 16 residues. V lost 2 bases, J lost 6 bases, and 10 bases stayed unmatched. Germline-derived CDR1 and CDR2 are LGHNA and YSLEER. Here the CDR3 reads CASSQFSGGTGHGYTF. Here the CDR3 DNA reads TGCGCCAGCAGCCAATTCTCCGGCGGGACAGGGCATGGCTACACCTTC.